These 18 T cell receptor beta chains share one sample of origin, sequenced in a study of blood T cell repertoires in COVID-19 (dated by TCRdb to about 2020). The method was the immunoSEQ multiplex PCR assay. Held by TCRdb, this immuneACCESS table contains in-frame sequences only and omits some clones. Under half of the omission traces to an unresolved V gene where checked; the cause of the rest is unknown. A total of 70,000 or so clones appear in this sample, about 93% of them only once. 8% to 10% of the sample comes from the top ten. The sample consisted of peripheral blood. The receptors shown here come from a human donor in a cohort sampled during active COVID-19.

This chain uses TRBV12-3 or TRBV12-4 with TRBJ1-2; D is possibly TRBD1 (5 bases). This CDR3 is built from 13 residues. V lost 6 bases and J lost 3, with 11 bases in between. CDR3 DNA sequence: TGTGCCAGCAGCCACCGGGGGTACTATGGCTACACCTTC. It is translated as CASSHRGYYGYTF.

This clone was observed a single time. The V gene is TRBV9, the J gene TRBJ2-7; D unresolved. In germline, CDR1 is SGDLS, CDR2 YYNGEE. This CDR3 comprises 14 residues. The V end was cut by 3 bases, the J end by 2 bases, with 12 bases between. CDR3 coding DNA: TGTGCCAGCAGCGCCTCATCAGTCCCCTACGAGCAGTACTTC. It translates to CASSASSVPYEQYF.

The rearrangement joins TRBV11-2 to TRBJ1-4; TRBD1 is a possible D gene (6 bases). Germline assignment: CDR1 SGHAT and CDR2 FQNNGV. Between the trimmed V and J ends, which lost 6 bases and 2 bases, there was a span of 10 bases. This CDR3 region has 14 residues. CDR3 nucleotides: TGTGCCAGCAGTAGGACAGCTACTAATGAAAAACTGTTTTTT. Translation: CASSRTATNEKLFF.

The V call is TRBV27, the J call TRBJ2-7, with D possibly TRBD2 on 5 matching bases. CDR3 size: 17 residues. Trimming removed 2 bases from V and 2 bases from J, with 19 bases in between. Germline V gene sequence: CDR1 MNHEY, CDR2 SMNVEV (reference sequence). CDR3 nucleotides: TGTGCCAGCAGTTTAGAGGGCCGCGTCGCCCTCCCCTACGAGCAGTACTTC. Translated: CASSLEGRVALPYEQYF.

This rearrangement joins TRBV7-8 to TRBJ1-2; TRBD1 aligns across 7 bases. Germline V CDR1 and CDR2: SGHVS, FQNEAQ. The trim removed 1 base at V and 0 bases at J, leaving 5 bases unmatched. The CDR3 has 16 amino acids. The CDR3 loop is CASSLGAGGTNYGYTF. The DNA of the CDR3 is TGTGCCAGCAGCTTAGGGGCAGGGGGAACTAACTATGGCTACACCTTC.

The J gene is TRBJ1-5, the V gene TRBV30; 7 bases line up with TRBD1. This CDR3 region has 13 residues. Germline values: CDR1 GTSNPN, CDR2 SVGIG (reference sequence). With 0 bases clipped from V and 4 bases from J, the junction kept 0 bases outside the gene matches. This chain's CDR3 is CAWSVQGNQPQHF. The CDR3 DNA follows: TGTGCCTGGAGTGTACAGGGGAATCAGCCCCAGCATTTT. The full variable domain, rest sourced from reference TRBV30 and TRBJ1-5, is SQTIHQWPATLVQPVGSPLSLECTVEGTSNPNLYWYRQAAGRGLQLLFYSVGIGQISSEVPQNLSASRPQDRQFILSSKKLLLSDSGFYLCAWSVQGNQPQHFGDGTRLSIL.

The rearrangement joins TRBV24-1 to TRBJ1-5; 8 nucleotides agree with TRBD1. The CDR3 has 16 amino acids. Germline V gene lookup returns CDR1 KGHDR and CDR2 SFDVKD. J was trimmed by 4 bases and V by 6 bases; bases with no gene match: 10. The CDR3 loop reads CATSTSGQGRNQPQHF. DNA for the CDR3: TGTGCCACCAGTACTTCAGGACAGGGAAGGAATCAGCCCCAGCATTTT.

The CDR3 DNA sequence: TGTGCCAGCAGCTTAGTCAGGCAGCTGAACACTGAAGCTTTCTTT. Translating gives CASSLVRQLNTEAFF. This chain links TRBV7-9 with TRBJ1-1; D is undetermined. The ends were cut back, 1 base at V and 0 bases at J, with 9 bases in the middle. The CDR3 contains 15 residues. Germline values: CDR1 SEHNR, CDR2 FQNEAQ (reference sequence).

In its sample, this clone was seen once. The V and J genes are TRBV11-2 and TRBJ1-1; 10 nucleotides agree with TRBD1. The CDR3 loop spans 16 amino acids. V lost 5 bases to trimming and J lost 5 bases; unmatched junction nucleotides: 11. Germline CDR1 SGHAT, CDR2 FQNNGV. The CDR3 sequence: CASSPTKGQGWTEAFF. The CDR3 region has the DNA TGTGCCAGCAGCCCCACCAAGGGACAGGGGTGGACTGAAGCTTTCTTT. The entire variable domain, with the rest obtained from reference TRBV11-2 and TRBJ1-1, is as follows: EAGVAQSPRYKIIEKRQSVAFWCNPISGHATLYWYQQILGQGPKLLIQFQNNGVVDDSQLPKDRFSAERLKGVDSTLKIQPAKLEDSAVYLCASSPTKGQGWTEAFFGQGTRLTVV.

V is TRBV11-1 and J is TRBJ1-1; 7 nucleotides match TRBD1. The CDR3 covers 14 residues. V dropped 7 bases and J dropped 4; count of bases not matched to a gene: 9. Germline CDR1 is SGHAT and CDR2 is FQDESV (reference sequence). CDR3 sequence (DNA): TGTGCCAGCACCGACGTGGCAGGGGGCACTGAAGCTTTCTTT. Translation: CASTDVAGGTEAFF.

The chain links TRBV29-1 to TRBJ1-2; 7 bases match TRBD1. The ends lost 8 bases at V and 8 bases at J; junction bases unmatched: 8. The germline gives CDR1 SQVTM, CDR2 ANQGSEA. The CDR3 has 11 residues. CDR3 residues: CSTTGESGYTF. The CDR3, as DNA: TGCAGCACCACAGGGGAATCCGGCTACACCTTC.

A few counts support this clone. The genes are TRBV28 and TRBJ1-5; D perhaps matches TRBD1 (5 bases). The germline V gene has CDR1 MDHEN and CDR2 SYDVKM. The CDR3 sequence is 16 residues long. The ends were cut back, 6 bases at V and 1 base at J, with 16 bases in the middle. As DNA, the CDR3 is TGTGCCAGCAGCCCGTGGAGGGAGGGGAGCAATCAGCCCCAGCATTTT. Translating it yields CASSPWREGSNQPQHF.

The CDR3 nucleotides read TGTGCCAGCAGCTTAGGTGGGACTACCTCCTACGAGCAGTACTTC. Its protein product is CASSLGGTTSYEQYF. The chain carries TRBV5-4 and TRBJ2-7, with TRBD2 identical over 7 bases. Germline values: CDR1 SGHNT, CDR2 YYREEE (reference sequence). The V segment lost 2 bases and the J segment 0 bases; nucleotides outside the gene matches: 5. This CDR3 spans 15 amino acids.

The rearrangement uses TRBV27 and TRBJ1-1; tentative D call: TRBD1 (5 bases). Germline V gene data show CDR1 as MNHEY and CDR2 as SMNVEV (reference sequence). Trimming shortened V by 5 bases and J by 3 bases, and 7 bases separated the two germline ends. This CDR3 region has 12 residues. CDR3 DNA: TGTGCCAGCAGTAAAGGGGACACTGAAGCTTTCTTT. It codes for CASSKGDTEAFF.

The chain combines TRBV10-3 with TRBJ1-4; 10 nucleotides align to TRBD1. The CDR3 is made up of 15 amino acids. The ends lost 5 bases at V and 8 bases at J; junction bases unmatched: 8. The germline CDR1 and CDR2 sequences are ENHRY and SYGVKD. The CDR3 DNA follows: TGTGCCATCAGTAGTAGACAGGGGGCGGGCGAAAAACTGTTTTTT. Translated: CAISSRQGAGEKLFF.

This clone appeared a single time. This CDR3 reads CASSASPGVEFTEAFF. The CDR3 coding sequence is TGTGCCAGCAGTGCCTCCCCCGGGGTCGAGTTTACTGAAGCTTTCTTT. The chain employs TRBV25-1 and TRBJ1-1; D not resolved. V gave up 4 bases and J gave up 5 bases, with 20 bases separating them. Germline CDR1 reads MGHDK; CDR2 reads SYGVNS. CDR3 size: 16 residues.

The J gene is TRBJ1-6, the V gene TRBV5-8, with 7 bases identical to TRBD1. This CDR3 region has 16 residues. Germline values: CDR1 SGHTS, CDR2 YDEGEE. Unmatched junction bases numbered 9, after V lost 2 bases and J lost 7 bases. As DNA, the CDR3 is TGTGCCAGCAGCTTCGAGGGGGCAGGAAGAAATTCACCCCTCCACTTT. Protein product: CASSFEGAGRNSPLHF. The full variable domain, its missing parts supplied by reference TRBV5-8 and TRBJ1-6, is EAGVTQSPTHLIKTRGQQATLRCSPISGHTSVYWYQQALGLGLQFLLWYDEGEERNRGNFPPRFSGRQFPNYSSELNVNALELEDSALYLCASSFEGAGRNSPLHFGNGTRLTVT.

This rearrangement joins TRBV27 to TRBJ2-7; TRBD1 matches at 12 bases. V was pared by 6 bases and J by 3 bases, with 9 bases of the junction left unmatched. There are 16 residues in the CDR3. Germline-derived CDR1 and CDR2 are MNHEY and SMNVEV (reference sequence). Written as DNA, the CDR3 is TGTGCCAGCAGCCTGACCGGGACAGGGGGCTACTACGAGCAGTACTTC. Its protein product is CASSLTGTGGYYEQYF.